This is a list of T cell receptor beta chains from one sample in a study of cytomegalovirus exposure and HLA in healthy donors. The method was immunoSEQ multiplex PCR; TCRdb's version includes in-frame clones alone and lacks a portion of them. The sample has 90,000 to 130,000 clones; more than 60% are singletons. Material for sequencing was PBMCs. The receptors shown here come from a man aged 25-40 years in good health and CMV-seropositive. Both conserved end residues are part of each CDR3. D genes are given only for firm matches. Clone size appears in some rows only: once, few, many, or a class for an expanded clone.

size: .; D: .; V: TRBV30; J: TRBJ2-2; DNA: TGTGCCTGGAGTATGGGGGGAAGGGAGCTGTTTTTT; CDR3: CAWSMGGRELFF
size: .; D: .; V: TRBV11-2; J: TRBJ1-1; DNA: TGTGCCAGCAGCGGGGGCCCCGGAAGGACTGAAGCTTTCTTT; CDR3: CASSGGPGRTEAFF
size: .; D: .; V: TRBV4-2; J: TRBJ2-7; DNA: TGTGCCAGCAGCCAAGAGGGGGCCTTCGAGCAGTACTTC; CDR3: CASSQEGAFEQYF
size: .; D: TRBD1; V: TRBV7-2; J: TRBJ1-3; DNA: TGTGCCAGCAGCTTGGGGACAGTCTCTGGAAACACCATATATTTT; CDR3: CASSLGTVSGNTIYF
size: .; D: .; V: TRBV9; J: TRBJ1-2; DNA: TGTGCCAGCAGCCCGCACCCGGCCCCGGGCTATGGCTACACCTTC; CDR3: CASSPHPAPGYGYTF
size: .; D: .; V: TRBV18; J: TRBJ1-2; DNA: TGTGCCAGCTCACCGACAGAGACTAACTATGGCTACACCTTC; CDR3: CASSPTETNYGYTF
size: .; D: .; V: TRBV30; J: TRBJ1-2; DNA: TGTGCCTGGGCCAGTGGGCTCTATGGCTACACCTTC; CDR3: CAWASGLYGYTF
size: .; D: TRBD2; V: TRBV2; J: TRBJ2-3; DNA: TGTGCCAGCAGTGAAACGGGACTAGCGTTGTATCCGCAGTATTTT; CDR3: CASSETGLALYPQYF
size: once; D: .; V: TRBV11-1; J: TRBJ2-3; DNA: TGTGCCAGCAGCTTAGTGGCAGGAAGCACAGATACGCAGTATTTT; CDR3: CASSLVAGSTDTQYF
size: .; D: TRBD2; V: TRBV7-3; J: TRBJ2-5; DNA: TGTGCCAGCAGCTCAAAAGCGGGGGGGCAAGAGACCCAGTACTTC; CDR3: CASSSKAGGQETQYF
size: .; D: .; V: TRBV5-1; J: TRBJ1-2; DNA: TGCGCCAGCAGCTTGGGGTCGGGGGTAGGGGATGGCTACACCTTC; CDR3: CASSLGSGVGDGYTF
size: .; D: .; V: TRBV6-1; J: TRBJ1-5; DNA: TGTGCCAGCAGTGAATTTTTAAGCAATCAGCCCCAGCATTTT; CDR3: CASSEFLSNQPQHF
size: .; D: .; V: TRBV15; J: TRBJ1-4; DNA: TGTGCCACCAGCAGAGATATCAATGAAAAACTGTTTTTT; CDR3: CATSRDINEKLFF
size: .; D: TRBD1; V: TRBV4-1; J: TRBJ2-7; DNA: TGCGCCAGCACCGCGACAGGGGATAGTACCTACGAGCAGTACTTC; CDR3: CASTATGDSTYEQYF
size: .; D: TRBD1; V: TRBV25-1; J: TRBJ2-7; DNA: TGTGCCAGCAGTGGGACAGGGAAAGGGTACGAGCAGTACTTC; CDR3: CASSGTGKGYEQYF
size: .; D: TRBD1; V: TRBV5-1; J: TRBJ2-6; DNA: TGCGCCAGCAGCTTACAGGGGGGTGGGGCCAACGTCCTGACTTTC; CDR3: CASSLQGGGANVLTF
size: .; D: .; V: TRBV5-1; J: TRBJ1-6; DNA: TGCGCCAGCAGCTTGACCACTCAGGGTGGAGGGAATTCACCCCTCCACTTT; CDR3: CASSLTTQGGGNSPLHF
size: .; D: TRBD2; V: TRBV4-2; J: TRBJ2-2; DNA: TGTGCCAGCAGCCTGTACGGGACTAGCGGGGGGGGGACCGGGGAGCTGTTTTTT; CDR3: CASSLYGTSGGGTGELFF
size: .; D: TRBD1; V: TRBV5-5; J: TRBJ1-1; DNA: TGTGCCAGCAGCTTGAGGGGACAGGGAGGCACTGAAGCTTTCTTT; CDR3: CASSLRGQGGTEAFF
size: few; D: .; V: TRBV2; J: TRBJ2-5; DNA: TGTGCCAGCAGTGTCGGTAGCCCTGCAGGGGAGACCCAGTACTTC; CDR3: CASSVGSPAGETQYF
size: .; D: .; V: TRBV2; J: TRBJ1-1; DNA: TGTGCCAGCAGTGATCGCCCAACTAACACTGAAGCTTTCTTT; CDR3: CASSDRPTNTEAFF
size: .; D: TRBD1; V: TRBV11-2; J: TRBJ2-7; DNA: TGTGCCAGCAGCCTAGGACAGGGGGCCGCTTCTTCCTACGAGCAGTACTTC; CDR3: CASSLGQGAASSYEQYF
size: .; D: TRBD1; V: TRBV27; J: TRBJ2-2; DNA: TGTGCCAGCAGTTTATGGGACAGGGGAGCGGAGCTGTTTTTT; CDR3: CASSLWDRGAELFF
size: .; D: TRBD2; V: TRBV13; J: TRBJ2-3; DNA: TGTGCCAGCAGCTCTAGCGGGGGTCAAAACACAGATACGCAGTATTTT; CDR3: CASSSSGGQNTDTQYF
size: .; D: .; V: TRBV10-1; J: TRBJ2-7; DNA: TGCGCCAGCGGAGAAGGGAGCGAGCAGTACTTC; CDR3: CASGEGSEQYF
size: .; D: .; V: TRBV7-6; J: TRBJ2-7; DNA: TGTGCCAGCAGCTTAGTACTCCACGAGCAGTACTTC; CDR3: CASSLVLHEQYF
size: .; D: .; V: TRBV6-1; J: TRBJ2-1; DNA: TGTGCCAGCAGTGAGTGGCCAGACAATGAGCAGTTCTTC; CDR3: CASSEWPDNEQFF
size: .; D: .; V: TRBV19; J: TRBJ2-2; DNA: TGTGCCAGTAGTGCCCCGACATTTTCCCCGAACACCGGGGAGCTGTTTTTT; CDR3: CASSAPTFSPNTGELFF
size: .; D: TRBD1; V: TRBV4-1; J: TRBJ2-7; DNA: TGCGCCAGCAGCCAAAACTCCGGGACAGTATACGAGCAGTACTTC; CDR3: CASSQNSGTVYEQYF
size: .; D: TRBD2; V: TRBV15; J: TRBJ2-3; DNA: TGTGCCACCAGCAGGTTAGCGGGGGGGATCACAGATACGCAGTATTTT; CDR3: CATSRLAGGITDTQYF